These 27 T cell receptor beta chains came from one sample sequenced in a study of shared clonotypes between healthy human individuals. Here immunoSEQ multiplex PCR was the method, and the copy in TCRdb shows in-frame clones only, minus some. The table records 2.3 million or so clones, more than 80% of them present only once. The sample was naive CD4+ T cells from PBMCs. As to subset: CD45RA+ positively selected. Receptors were obtained from a man aged 18 to 29 in good health. Some clones in this sample may be carry-over from other donors' samples.

This CDR3 reads CASSTLDGSNEKLFF. CDR3 bases: TGTGCCAGTAGTACTTTAGACGGATCTAATGAAAAACTGTTTTTT. This chain joins TRBV19 and TRBJ1-4; D gene ambiguous. Per the germline V gene, CDR1 is LNHDA and CDR2 is SQIVND (reference sequence). CDR3 length: 15 amino acids. V dropped 4 bases and J dropped 3 bases, with 12 bases sitting between them. The complete variable domain, with remaining parts taken from reference TRBV19 and TRBJ1-4, reads DGGITQSPKYLFRKEGQNVTLSCEQNLNHDAMYWYRQDPGQGLRLIYYSQIVNDFQKGDIAEGYSVSREKKESFPLTVTSAQKNPTAFYLCASSTLDGSNEKLFFGSGTQLSVL.

This chain joins TRBV6-6 and TRBJ2-3; 10 bases match TRBD2. V lost 10 bases to trimming and J lost 2 bases; unmatched junction nucleotides: 3. The CDR3 length is 13 residues. Germline V gives CDR1 MNHNY, CDR2 SVGAGI (reference sequence). The CDR3 bases are TGTGCCACCGGACTAGCGGTCACAGATACGCAGTATTTT. Encoded protein: CATGLAVTDTQYF.

The chain combines TRBV7-2 with TRBJ2-7; the D is unclear. V gave up 3 bases and J gave up 6 bases, with 9 bases separating them. The CDR3 extends over 12 amino acids. CDR1 and CDR2 (germline): SGHTA, FQGNSA. The CDR3 bases are TGTGCCAGCAGCTTTCCCTCTCGCGAGCAGTACTTC. Amino acid sequence: CASSFPSREQYF.

This rearrangement joins TRBV7-2 to TRBJ1-2; D not certain. Trimming took off 1 base at V and 6 bases at J, with 12 bases between the two ends. CDR1 SGHTA and CDR2 FQGNSA come from the germline V gene. The CDR3 totals 14 residues. CDR3 nucleotide sequence: TGTGCCAGCAGCTTAGTCTCCTGGGAACATGGCTACACCTTC. Residues: CASSLVSWEHGYTF.

V is TRBV7-9 and J is TRBJ2-6; unclear D gene. Germline CDR1 reads SEHNR; CDR2 reads FQNEAQ (reference sequence). The CDR3 extends over 14 amino acids. V lost 6 bases, J lost 4 bases, and 10 bases lay in between. CDR3 in amino acids: CASSRAFGANVLTF. In DNA, the CDR3 is TGTGCCAGCAGTCGGGCGTTCGGGGCCAACGTCCTGACTTTC.

The chain combines TRBV10-3 with TRBJ1-1, with D unresolved. V gave up 6 bases and J gave up 0 bases, with 11 bases separating them. CDR3 length equals 14 residues. CDR1 and CDR2 (germline): ENHRY, SYGVKD. CDR3 sequence reads: CAISSTPMNTEAFF. In DNA form, the CDR3 reads TGTGCCATCAGCTCGACACCCATGAACACTGAAGCTTTCTTT.

CDR3 loop: CASNRGPGLYTDTQYF. The CDR3 coding sequence is TGCGCCAGCAACCGGGGCCCGGGACTCTACACAGATACGCAGTATTTT. The J gene is TRBJ2-3, the V gene TRBV5-1, with D possibly TRBD2 on 6 matching bases. V shed 6 bases and J shed 2 bases, with 19 bases lying between them. The germline V gene has CDR1 SGHRS and CDR2 YFSETQ. CDR3 length: 16 residues.

The chain is built from TRBV7-8 and TRBJ1-2, with 11 nucleotides matching TRBD1. In germline, CDR1 is SGHVS, CDR2 FQNEAQ. This CDR3 has 16 residues. The ends lost 5 bases at V and 5 bases at J; junction bases unmatched: 10. The CDR3 bases are TGTGCCAGCAGCCCTCGGACAGGGGGCGCAAAATATGGCTACACCTTC. Translation gives CASSPRTGGAKYGYTF. Complete variable domain (other parts from reference TRBV7-8 and TRBJ1-2): GAGVSQSPRYKVAKRGQDVALRCDPISGHVSLFWYQQALGQGPEFLTYFQNEAQLDKSGLPSDRFFAERPEGSVSTLKIQRTQQEDSAVYLCASSPRTGGAKYGYTFGSGTRLTVV.

The CDR3: CASSRLPPTSGGRAYEQFF. The CDR3, as DNA: TGTGCCAGCAGCCGGCTGCCCCCGACTTCTGGCGGGAGGGCCTATGAGCAGTTCTTC. This chain joins TRBV7-9 and TRBJ2-1; 9 bases agree with TRBD2. Germline trimming cut 5 bases from V and 8 bases from J; bases unmatched to any gene: 22. Looked up from germline, CDR1 is SEHNR and CDR2 is FQNEAQ (reference sequence). This CDR3 region has 19 residues.

The V gene is TRBV27, the J gene TRBJ1-1; perhaps TRBD1 as D (5 bases). V was pared by 7 bases and J by 2 bases, with 14 bases between. The CDR3 totals 14 residues. Germline CDR1 and CDR2: MNHEY and SMNVEV (reference sequence). The CDR3 nucleotides read TGTGCCAGCACCTTGGGGGGGGGTAACACTGAAGCTTTCTTT. It is translated as CASTLGGGNTEAFF.

CDR3 sequence: CASSFIRTNYGYTF. Here the CDR3 DNA reads TGTGCCAGCAGTTTTATACGGACTAACTATGGCTACACCTTC. This chain links TRBV28 with TRBJ1-2; no definite D call. Germline loops: CDR1 MDHEN, CDR2 SYDVKM. Trimming took 3 bases from V and 0 from J, leaving 8 bases between them. This CDR3 contains 14 residues.

This chain joins TRBV9 and TRBJ2-3; a weak D match, TRBD2 (7 bases). The CDR3 has 13 amino acids. Looked up from germline, CDR1 is SGDLS and CDR2 is YYNGEE. With 2 bases removed from V and 8 bases from J, the gap between germline ends came to 12 bases. CDR3 region: CASSVGGGGTQYF. The DNA of the CDR3 is TGTGCCAGCAGCGTCGGGGGAGGGGGTACGCAGTATTTT.

This chain joins TRBV19 and TRBJ2-1, with 10 bases lining up with TRBD2. Trimming took 6 bases from V and 4 from J; bases not matched to a gene: 3. This CDR3 has 14 amino acids. Germline CDR1 LNHDA, CDR2 SQIVND (reference sequence). The CDR3 DNA reads TGTGCCAGTAGGAGAGCGGGAGGGTACAATGAGCAGTTCTTC. It translates to CASRRAGGYNEQFF.

The chain combines TRBV6-5 with TRBJ1-2, with 7 bases fitting TRBD1. The V segment lost 1 base and the J segment 2 bases; nucleotides outside the gene matches: 7. CDR1 MNHEY and CDR2 SVGAGI come from the germline V gene. The CDR3 consists of 16 residues. As DNA, the CDR3 is TGTGCCAGCAGTTACTACGTGGGGGACAGCAACTATGGCTACACCTTC. It codes for CASSYYVGDSNYGYTF.

The J gene is TRBJ2-7, the V gene TRBV7-9; 8 bases are shared with TRBD1. CDR1 and CDR2 (germline): SEHNR, FQNEAQ (reference sequence). The junction had 8 bases not matched to a gene; V was cut back by 10 bases and J by 6 bases. The CDR3 covers 12 residues. CDR3 protein: CATDRGAREQYF. Here the CDR3 DNA reads TGTGCCACCGACAGGGGAGCTCGCGAGCAGTACTTC.

The chain links TRBV5-4 to TRBJ2-1; 11 bases align to TRBD2. J was trimmed by 8 bases and V by 2 bases; bases with no gene match: 6. This CDR3 spans 15 amino acids. CDR1 is SGHNT, CDR2 YYREEE, per germline (reference sequence). The CDR3 loop reads CASSFRLAGGDEQFF. CDR3 nucleotides: TGTGCCAGCAGCTTTCGGCTAGCGGGAGGAGATGAGCAGTTCTTC.

The chain joins TRBV7-9 to TRBJ2-3, with 8 positions matching TRBD2. This CDR3 has 17 amino acids. From germline, CDR1 is SEHNR and CDR2 FQNEAQ (reference sequence). The ends lost 5 bases at V and 2 bases at J; junction bases unmatched: 12. CDR3 loop: CASSPRQAGDFTDTQYF. Written as DNA, the CDR3 is TGTGCCAGCAGCCCCCGCCAAGCGGGAGACTTCACAGATACGCAGTATTTT.

This clone occurred once. Other DNA sequences from this sample encode an identical CDR3 as well. The V and J genes are TRBV7-3 and TRBJ1-1; 10 bases fit TRBD1. There are 15 residues in the CDR3. Germline loops: CDR1 SGHTA, CDR2 FQGTGA. The junction had 3 bases not matched to a gene; V was cut back by 0 bases and J by 5 bases. CDR3: CASSLTGQGLTEAFF. The CDR3 nucleotides read TGTGCCAGCAGCTTAACGGGACAGGGGTTAACTGAAGCTTTCTTT.

The V call is TRBV18, the J call TRBJ2-7; D is ambiguous. Germline CDR1 is KGHSH and CDR2 is LQKENI. Trimming pared 3 bases from V and 0 bases from J, leaving 6 bases between. The CDR3 is made up of 13 amino acids. The CDR3 sequence is CASSPAPSYEQYF. CDR3 nucleotides: TGTGCCAGCTCACCCGCACCCTCCTACGAGCAGTACTTC.

This chain's CDR3 is CASSQGKLTSGAEELFF. The CDR3 DNA reads as TGTGCCAGCAGCCAGGGGAAGCTGACTAGCGGGGCGGAAGAGCTGTTTTTT. The genes are TRBV4-2 and TRBJ2-2; 11 bases match TRBD2. The CDR3 is 17 residues long. Germline V lookup: CDR1 LGHNA, CDR2 YNFKEQ. V was pared by 3 bases and J by 11 bases, with 14 bases of the junction left unmatched.

In its sample, this clone was seen once. Other nucleotide sequences from this sample produce the same CDR3. The rearrangement links TRBV7-2 to TRBJ1-5; D ambiguous. Germline CDR1 SGHTA, CDR2 FQGNSA. The CDR3 extends over 15 amino acids. Trimming took 2 bases from V and 2 from J, leaving 10 bases between them. CDR3 region: CASSLRVGGNQPQHF. CDR3 nucleotide sequence: TGTGCCAGCAGCTTAAGGGTGGGAGGCAATCAGCCCCAGCATTTT.

This sequence joins TRBV19 and TRBJ1-5, with D unresolved. Germline-derived CDR1 and CDR2 are LNHDA and SQIVND (reference sequence). The V end was cut by 2 bases, the J end by 6 bases, with 8 bases between. This CDR3 contains 13 residues. The CDR3 nucleotides are TGTGCCAGTAGTATAACCCACGGTCAGCCCCAGCATTTT. The encoded protein is CASSITHGQPQHF.

The J gene is TRBJ2-5, the V gene TRBV10-2, with D uncertain. V was cut by 0 bases and J by 5 bases, with 4 bases left in between. CDR1 is WSHSY and CDR2 is SAAADI in the germline V gene. The CDR3 sequence is 12 residues long. The CDR3 loop reads CASSESTETQYF. CDR3 in DNA: TGCGCCAGCAGTGAGTCGACTGAGACCCAGTACTTC.

The chain links TRBV28 to TRBJ1-2; D remains unclear. V was pared by 3 bases and J by 8 bases, with 16 bases between. The CDR3 covers 14 residues. Germline CDR1 reads MDHEN; CDR2 reads SYDVKM. CDR3 in amino acids: CASSFHPADGGYTF. The CDR3 DNA reads TGTGCCAGCAGTTTTCACCCAGCCGACGGGGGCTACACCTTC.

This clone was observed a handful of times. Other DNA sequences of this sample code for an identical CDR3. The chain has TRBV27 and TRBJ1-2; 7 bases agree with TRBD1. Germline CDR1 reads MNHEY; CDR2 reads SMNVEV (reference sequence). The CDR3 is 13 residues long. V shed 4 bases and J 1 base; nucleotides not matched to a gene: 0. The DNA for the CDR3 is TGTGCCAGCAGTTACAGGGGTAACTATGGCTACACCTTC. It codes for CASSYRGNYGYTF.

The V and J genes are TRBV30 and TRBJ1-1, with a tentative D call TRBD1 (5 bases). CDR1 GTSNPN and CDR2 SVGIG come from the germline V gene (reference sequence). Trimming took off 3 bases at V and 11 bases at J, with 22 bases between the two ends. The CDR3 runs 14 residues. The CDR3 sequence is CAWSPGATMVGAFF. As DNA, the CDR3 is TGTGCCTGGAGCCCCGGGGCCACCATGGTTGGGGCTTTCTTT.

This clone was seen only once. The chain employs TRBV19 and TRBJ1-3; D not resolved. Trimming left V 5 bases short and J 4 bases short, with 6 bases between. The CDR3 totals 12 residues. Per germline, CDR1 LNHDA and CDR2 SQIVND (reference sequence). CDR3 nucleotide sequence: TGTGCCAGTAGTGCGGCCGGAAACACCATATATTTT. Its protein is CASSAAGNTIYF. Full variable domain (rest looked up from reference TRBV19 and TRBJ1-3): DGGITQSPKYLFRKEGQNVTLSCEQNLNHDAMYWYRQDPGQGLRLIYYSQIVNDFQKGDIAEGYSVSREKKESFPLTVTSAQKNPTAFYLCASSAAGNTIYFGEGSWLTVV.